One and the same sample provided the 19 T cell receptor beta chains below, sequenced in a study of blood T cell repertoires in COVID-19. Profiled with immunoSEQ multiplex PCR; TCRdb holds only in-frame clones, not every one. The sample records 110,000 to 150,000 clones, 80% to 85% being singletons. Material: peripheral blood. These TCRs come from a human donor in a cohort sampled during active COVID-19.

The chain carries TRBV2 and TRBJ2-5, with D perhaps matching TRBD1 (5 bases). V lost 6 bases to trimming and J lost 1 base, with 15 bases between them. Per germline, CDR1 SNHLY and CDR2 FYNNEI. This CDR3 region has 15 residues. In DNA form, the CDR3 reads TGTGCCAGCAGACCAGGGTTTTACCCCCAAGAGACCCAGTACTTC. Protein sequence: CASRPGFYPQETQYF.

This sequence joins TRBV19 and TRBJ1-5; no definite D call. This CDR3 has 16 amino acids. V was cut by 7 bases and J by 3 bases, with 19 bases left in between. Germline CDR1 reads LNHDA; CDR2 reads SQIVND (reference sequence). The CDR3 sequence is CASTGSQAGDNQPQHF. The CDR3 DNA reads TGTGCCAGTACGGGGAGCCAGGCGGGAGACAATCAGCCCCAGCATTTT.

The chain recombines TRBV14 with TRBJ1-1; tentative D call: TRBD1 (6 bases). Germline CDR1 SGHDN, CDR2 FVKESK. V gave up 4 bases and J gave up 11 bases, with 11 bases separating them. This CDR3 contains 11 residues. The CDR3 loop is CASSPYGQAFF. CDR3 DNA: TGTGCCAGCAGCCCATACGGACAGGCTTTCTTT.

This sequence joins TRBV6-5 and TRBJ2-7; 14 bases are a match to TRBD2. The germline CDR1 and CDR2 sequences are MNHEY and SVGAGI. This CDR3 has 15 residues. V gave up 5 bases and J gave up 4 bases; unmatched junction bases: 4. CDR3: CASSPTSGGVYEQYF. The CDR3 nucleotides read TGTGCCAGCAGTCCGACTAGCGGGGGGGTGTACGAGCAGTACTTC.

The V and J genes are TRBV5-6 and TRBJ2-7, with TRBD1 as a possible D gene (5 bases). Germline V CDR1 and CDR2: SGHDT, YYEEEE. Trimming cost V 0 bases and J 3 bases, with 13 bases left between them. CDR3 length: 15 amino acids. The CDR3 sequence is CASSLDRDRSYEQYF. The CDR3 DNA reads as TGTGCCAGCAGCTTGGACCGAGACAGAAGCTACGAGCAGTACTTC.

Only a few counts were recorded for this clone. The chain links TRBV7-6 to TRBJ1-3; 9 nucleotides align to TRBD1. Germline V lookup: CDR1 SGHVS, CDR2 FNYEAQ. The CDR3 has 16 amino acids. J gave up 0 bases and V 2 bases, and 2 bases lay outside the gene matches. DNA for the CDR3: TGTGCCAGCAGCTTAAGGGACAGGGCCTCTGGAAACACCATATATTTT. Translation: CASSLRDRASGNTIYF.

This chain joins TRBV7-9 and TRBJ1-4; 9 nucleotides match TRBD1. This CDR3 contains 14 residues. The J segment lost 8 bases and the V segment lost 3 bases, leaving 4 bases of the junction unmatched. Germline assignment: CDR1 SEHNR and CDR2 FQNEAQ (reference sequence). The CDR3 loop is CASSLGQGHEKLFF. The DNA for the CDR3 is TGTGCCAGCAGCTTGGGACAGGGTCACGAAAAACTGTTTTTT.

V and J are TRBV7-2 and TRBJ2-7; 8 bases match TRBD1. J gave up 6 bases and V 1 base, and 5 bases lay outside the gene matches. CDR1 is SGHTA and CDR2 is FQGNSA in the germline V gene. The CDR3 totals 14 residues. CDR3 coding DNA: TGTGCCAGCAGCTTAGTACAGGGGGTAGGCGAGCAGTACTTC. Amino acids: CASSLVQGVGEQYF.

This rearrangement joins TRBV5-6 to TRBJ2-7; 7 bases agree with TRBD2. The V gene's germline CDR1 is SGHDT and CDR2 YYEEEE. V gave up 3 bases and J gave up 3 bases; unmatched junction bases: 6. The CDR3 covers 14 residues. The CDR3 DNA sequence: TGTGCCAGCAGCTACGGGACTAAAGGCTACGAGCAGTACTTC. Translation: CASSYGTKGYEQYF.

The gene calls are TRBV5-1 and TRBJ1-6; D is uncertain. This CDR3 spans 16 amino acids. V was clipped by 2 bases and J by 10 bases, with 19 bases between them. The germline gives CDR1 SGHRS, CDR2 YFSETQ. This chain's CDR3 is CASSFSGLHRDSPLHF. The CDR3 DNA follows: TGCGCCAGCAGCTTTAGCGGCCTCCATAGAGACTCACCCCTCCACTTT.

This chain's CDR3 is CASSIKDSDSPLHF. The CDR3 coding sequence is TGTGCCAGTAGTATTAAGGACAGTGACTCACCCCTCCACTTT. The V call is TRBV19, the J call TRBJ1-6; possible D gene TRBD1, 6 bases. The germline gives CDR1 LNHDA, CDR2 SQIVND (reference sequence). The germline V and J ends were trimmed by 3 bases and 10 bases, with 13 bases remaining between them. The CDR3 is made up of 14 amino acids.

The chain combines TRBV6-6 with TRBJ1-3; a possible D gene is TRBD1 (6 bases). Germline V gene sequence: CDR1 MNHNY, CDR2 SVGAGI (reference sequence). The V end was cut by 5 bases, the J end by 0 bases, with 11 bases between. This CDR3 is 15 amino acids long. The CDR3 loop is CASSDRPSSGNTIYF. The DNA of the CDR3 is TGTGCCAGCAGTGACAGGCCGAGCTCTGGAAACACCATATATTTT.

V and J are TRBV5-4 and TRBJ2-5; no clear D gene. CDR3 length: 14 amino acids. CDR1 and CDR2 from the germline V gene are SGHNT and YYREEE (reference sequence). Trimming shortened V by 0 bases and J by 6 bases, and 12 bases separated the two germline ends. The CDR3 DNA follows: TGTGCCAGCAGCTTGGGGGTAGCTGGAAAGACCCAGTACTTC. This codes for CASSLGVAGKTQYF.

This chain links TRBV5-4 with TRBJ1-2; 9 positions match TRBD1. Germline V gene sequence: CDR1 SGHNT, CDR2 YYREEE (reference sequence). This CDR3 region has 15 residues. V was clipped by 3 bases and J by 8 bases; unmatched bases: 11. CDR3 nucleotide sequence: TGTGCCAGCAGCTCGGCCGGGACAGGGAGGGGAGGCTACACCTTC. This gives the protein CASSSAGTGRGGYTF.

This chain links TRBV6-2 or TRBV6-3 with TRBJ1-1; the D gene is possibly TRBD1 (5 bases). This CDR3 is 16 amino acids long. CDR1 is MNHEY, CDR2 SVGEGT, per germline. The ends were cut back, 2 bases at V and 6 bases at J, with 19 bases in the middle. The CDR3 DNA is TGTGCCAGCAGTTACCGGAGGGACCGGGGGTCGGCTGAAGCTTTCTTT. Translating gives CASSYRRDRGSAEAFF.

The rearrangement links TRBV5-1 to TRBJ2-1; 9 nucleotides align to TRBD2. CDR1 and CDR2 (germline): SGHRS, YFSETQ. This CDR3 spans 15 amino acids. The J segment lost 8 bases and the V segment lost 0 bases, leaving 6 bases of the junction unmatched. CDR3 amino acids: CASSLAAGGPYEQFF. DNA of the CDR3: TGCGCCAGCAGCTTGGCGGCGGGGGGGCCTTATGAGCAGTTCTTC.

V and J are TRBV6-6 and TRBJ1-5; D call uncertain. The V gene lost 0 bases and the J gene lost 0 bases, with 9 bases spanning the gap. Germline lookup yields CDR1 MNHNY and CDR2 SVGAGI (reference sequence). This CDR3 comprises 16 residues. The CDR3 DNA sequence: TGTGCCAGCAGTTACTCGAATAGTTATAGCAATCAGCCCCAGCATTTT. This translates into CASSYSNSYSNQPQHF.

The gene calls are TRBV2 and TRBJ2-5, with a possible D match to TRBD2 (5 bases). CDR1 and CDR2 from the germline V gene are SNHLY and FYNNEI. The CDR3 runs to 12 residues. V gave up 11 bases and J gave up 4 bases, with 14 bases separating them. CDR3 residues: CALKGLAETQYF. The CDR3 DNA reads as TGTGCCCTCAAAGGTCTAGCAGAGACCCAGTACTTC.

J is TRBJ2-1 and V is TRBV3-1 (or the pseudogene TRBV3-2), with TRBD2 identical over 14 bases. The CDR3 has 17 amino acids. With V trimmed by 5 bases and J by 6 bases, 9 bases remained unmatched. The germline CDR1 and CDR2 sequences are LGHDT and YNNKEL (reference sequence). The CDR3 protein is CASSLRLAGGTGNEQFF. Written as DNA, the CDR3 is TGTGCCAGCAGCTTACGACTAGCGGGGGGGACGGGCAATGAGCAGTTCTTC.